This TCR beta chain was sequenced in a study of T cells in Graves' hyperthyroidism and ophthalmopathy. Study as a whole: It was at initial diagnosis, before any treatment, that peripheral blood was collected. Study-wide points: Ophthalmopathy was told apart from stable hyperthyroidism by a 13 V-J model.

Points on this clonotype: Its antigen remains unknown.

Recently diagnosed hyperthyroidism of less than 2 months' duration affected patients aged 18 to 65. Each diagnosis drew on symptoms, thyroxine, TRAb, thyroid ultrasound and orbital computed tomography findings. Amplification targeted TCR beta CDR3 regions from RNA transcripts. First-round RT-PCR of the TCR CDR3 relied on the HTBI primer set. TCRdb reanalysed the multiplex PCR reads using MiXCR and keeps one entry per CDR3 protein. Among about 560,000 distinct CDR3 sequences listed, 15% to 20% were seen once. The CDR3 length is 15 residues. Looked up from germline, CDR1 is SGHDT and CDR2 is YYEEEE. With 2 bases clipped from V and 5 bases from J, the junction kept 6 bases outside the gene matches.

Sequencing input: blood. The receptor comes from a woman between 18 and 29 years old with Graves' hyperthyroidism. The chain carries TRBV5-6 and TRBJ2-3; 9 bases match TRBD1. CDR3 in amino acids: CASSFWDREGDTQYF. The CDR3 bases are TGTGCCAGCAGCTTTTGGGACAGGGAGGGAGATACGCAGTATTTT.